Following are 29 T cell receptor beta chains from one sample sequenced in a study of T-cell memory formation after mild COVID-19. Via MiXCR, TCRdb re-called the 5' RACE reads, giving one row per CDR3 protein. The data contain about 360,000 distinct CDR3 sequences, 13% to 15% of them seen just once; the ten biggest clones take up 22%. The source material was PBMCs or a T cell subset sorted from them (not recorded which). Receptors were obtained from a man younger than 35 who had mild COVID-19 (a few samples of this study predate the infection). Cell type and time point are not known.

The J gene is TRBJ2-7, the V gene TRBV5-6; TRBD1 might be the D (5 bases). Trimming shortened V by 0 bases and J by 2 bases, and 9 bases separated the two germline ends. The CDR3 is 14 residues long. Germline loops: CDR1 SGHDT, CDR2 YYEEEE. CDR3 loop: CASSLEGSPYEQYV. DNA of the CDR3: TGTGCCAGCAGCTTGGAGGGGTCCCCCTACGAGCAGTACGTC.

This clonotype showed up just a few times. V gene TRBV28 combines with J gene TRBJ2-7, with 10 bases identical to TRBD2. The germline V gene encodes CDR1 MDHEN and CDR2 SYDVKM. The CDR3 is made up of 15 amino acids. V shed 5 bases, J shed 5 bases, and the junction held 9 bases outside the gene matches. The CDR3 protein is CASSALAGYPHEQYV. For the CDR3, the DNA is TGTGCCAGCAGTGCACTAGCGGGGTACCCCCACGAGCAGTACGTC.

Only a few counts were recorded for this clonotype. Written as DNA, the CDR3 is TGCGCCAGCAGCGGGCCCGACTCTGGAAACACCATATATTTT. Residues: CASSGPDSGNTIYF. The rearrangement links TRBV5-1 to TRBJ1-3; no firm D call. Trimming cost V 4 bases and J 0 bases, with 8 bases left between them. Germline assignment: CDR1 SGHRS and CDR2 YFSETQ. This CDR3 spans 14 amino acids. The full variable domain, its missing parts supplied by reference TRBV5-1 and TRBJ1-3, is KAGVTQTPRYLIKTRGQQVTLSCSPISGHRSVSWYQQTPGQGLQFLFEYFSETQRNKGNFPGRFSGRQFSNSRSEMNVSTLELGDSALYLCASSGPDSGNTIYFGEGSWLTVV.

This clonotype was detected many times. The chain uses TRBV5-8 and TRBJ2-7, with TRBD1 matching 7 bases. The trim removed 7 bases at V and 2 bases at J, leaving 9 bases unmatched. The CDR3 is 14 residues long. Looked up from germline, CDR1 is SGHTS and CDR2 is YDEGEE. The DNA for the CDR3 is TGTGCCAGCGCCCATCCACAGGGGACCTACGAGCAGTACTTC. This sequence encodes CASAHPQGTYEQYF.

The V and J genes are TRBV29-1 and TRBJ2-1, with D perhaps matching TRBD1 (5 bases). The V end lost 3 bases, the J end lost 7 bases, and 16 bases lay between the germline ends. Germline-derived CDR1 and CDR2 are SQVTM and ANQGSEA. CDR3 size: 14 residues. For the CDR3, the DNA is TGCAGCGTTGAGGGGCGCAGGGATCCAAATGAGCAGTTCTTC. Translation: CSVEGRRDPNEQFF.

The rearrangement uses TRBV7-3 and TRBJ2-1; 12 bases fit TRBD2. The V gene end was trimmed by 2 bases and the J gene end by 6 bases; junction bases not matched to a gene: 5. This CDR3 region has 16 residues. Germline V gene sequence: CDR1 SGHTA, CDR2 FQGTGA. This CDR3 reads CASSLLASGGANEQFF. The DNA of the CDR3 is TGTGCCAGCAGCTTATTGGCTAGCGGGGGGGCCAATGAGCAGTTCTTC.

J is TRBJ1-2 and V is TRBV6-6; a possible D gene is TRBD1 (6 bases). With 4 bases removed from V and 6 bases from J, the gap between germline ends came to 15 bases. The CDR3 extends over 14 amino acids. The germline V gene encodes CDR1 MNHNY and CDR2 SVGAGI (reference sequence). Written as DNA, the CDR3 is TGTGCCAGCAGTTTGGCGGGCCCAGGGGATGGCTACACCTTC. It is translated as CASSLAGPGDGYTF.

The chain joins TRBV6-5 to TRBJ1-5, with D perhaps TRBD1 (5 bases). This CDR3 has 16 amino acids. V shed 0 bases and J shed 2 bases, with 11 bases lying between them. Germline assignment: CDR1 MNHEY and CDR2 SVGAGI. CDR3 nucleotide sequence: TGTGCCAGCAGTTACTCGAGAGTGGGGGGCAATCAGCCCCAGCATTTT. This sequence encodes CASSYSRVGGNQPQHF.

CDR3 DNA sequence: TGTGCCAGCAGCTTAGGAATCGGGACAGTGAACACTGAAGCTTTCTTT. Encoded protein: CASSLGIGTVNTEAFF. The chain uses TRBV7-9 and TRBJ1-1; 7 nucleotides match TRBD1. The CDR3 runs 16 residues. CDR1 SEHNR and CDR2 FQNEAQ come from the germline V gene (reference sequence). Trimming cost V 1 base and J 0 bases; bases outside gene matches: 5.

V gene TRBV6-5 combines with J gene TRBJ1-6; 7 bases align to TRBD1. The CDR3 is 14 residues long. The V segment lost 6 bases and the J segment 5 bases; nucleotides outside the gene matches: 4. Germline-derived CDR1 and CDR2 are MNHEY and SVGAGI. CDR3 sequence: CASSPDRNNSPLHF. CDR3 coding DNA: TGTGCCAGCAGCCCGGACAGGAATAATTCACCCCTCCACTTT.

The CDR3 here is CAIYRGKGYEQYF. CDR3 nucleotides: TGTGCCATCTACAGGGGCAAGGGCTACGAGCAGTACTTC. The V and J genes are TRBV10-3 and TRBJ2-7; 7 bases align to TRBD1. Germline V gene data show CDR1 as ENHRY and CDR2 as SYGVKD. Germline trimming cut 8 bases from V and 3 bases from J; bases unmatched to any gene: 7. The CDR3 contains 13 residues.

The chain has TRBV7-8 and TRBJ2-2; 11 bases match TRBD2. Trimming removed 6 bases from V and 5 bases from J; junction bases left unmatched: 8. The CDR3 runs 16 residues. CDR1 and CDR2 from the germline V gene are SGHVS and FQNEAQ. The CDR3 nucleotides are TGTGCCAGCAGATCACTAGCGGGGGAAGGAACCGGGGAGCTGTTTTTT. This encodes CASRSLAGEGTGELFF.

This clonotype has more than one count but fewer than ten. The J gene is TRBJ2-1, the V gene TRBV7-9; TRBD1 or TRBD2 may be the D gene (5 bases each). The CDR3 consists of 16 residues. CDR1 SEHNR and CDR2 FQNEAQ come from the germline V gene (reference sequence). V gave up 3 bases and J gave up 0 bases, with 12 bases separating them. This chain's CDR3 is CASSFPEGSSYNEQFF. CDR3 nucleotide sequence: TGTGCCAGCAGCTTCCCTGAGGGGAGCTCCTACAATGAGCAGTTCTTC. The whole variable domain, filled in from reference TRBV7-9 and TRBJ2-1, reads DTGVSQNPRHKITKRGQNVTFRCDPISEHNRLYWYRQTLGQGPEFLTYFQNEAQLEKSRLLSDRFSAERPKGSFSTLEIQRTEQGDSAMYLCASSFPEGSSYNEQFFGPGTRLTVL.

This clonotype turned up a few times. The J gene is TRBJ2-1, the V gene TRBV15; the D is unclear. Germline V lookup: CDR1 LNHNV, CDR2 YYDKDF (reference sequence). This CDR3 is built from 17 residues. V was clipped by 0 bases and J by 1 base, with 13 bases between them. The DNA for the CDR3 is TGTGCCACCAGCAGAGATCCCGTTGTAGCTTCCTACAATGAGCAGTTCTTC. Residues: CATSRDPVVASYNEQFF.

The rearrangement uses TRBV25-1 and TRBJ2-7; D remains ambiguous. CDR1 and CDR2 from the germline V gene are MGHDK and SYGVNS. V shed 3 bases and J shed 1 base, with 13 bases lying between them. CDR3 size: 15 residues. CDR3 in DNA: TGTGCCAGCAGTGATTTCTCGGGTGTGTCCTACGAGCAGTACTTC. As protein: CASSDFSGVSYEQYF.

This CDR3 reads CASSLGGQGLTQYF. The CDR3 coding sequence is TGTGCCAGCAGCTTGGGGGGACAGGGATTAACCCAGTACTTC. This chain joins TRBV5-6 and TRBJ2-5; 9 bases align to TRBD1. Germline V gene data show CDR1 as SGHDT and CDR2 as YYEEEE. The CDR3 consists of 14 residues. The ends lost 0 bases at V and 8 bases at J; junction bases unmatched: 5.

The rearrangement joins TRBV6-2 or TRBV6-3 to TRBJ1-6; 8 positions match TRBD1. Trimming at V came to 8 bases and at J to 14 bases, leaving 14 bases not matched to a gene. Germline V gene data show CDR1 as MNHEY and CDR2 as SVGEGT. This CDR3 is 14 amino acids long. CDR3 sequence reads: CASRRDRPSGALHF. CDR3 DNA sequence: TGTGCCAGCCGCCGGGACAGGCCTTCAGGGGCCCTCCACTTT.

This chain joins TRBV15 and TRBJ2-2; 8 positions agree with TRBD2. From germline, CDR1 is LNHNV and CDR2 YYDKDF (reference sequence). The junction had 5 bases not matched to a gene; V was cut back by 8 bases and J by 3 bases. There are 14 residues in the CDR3. The CDR3 DNA is TGTGCCACCGAGGGACTAGTTGACACCGGGGAGCTGTTTTTT. Protein product: CATEGLVDTGELFF.

Many counts were recorded for this clonotype. The rearrangement joins TRBV15 to TRBJ2-5; TRBD1 matches at 12 bases. V trimming: 4 bases; J trimming: 5 bases; junction bases outside the gene matches: 5. Germline loops: CDR1 LNHNV, CDR2 YYDKDF (reference sequence). The CDR3 sequence is 15 residues long. The CDR3 nucleotides read TGTGCCACCAGCATACCGGGACAGGGGGCCGAGACCCAGTACTTC. It specifies CATSIPGQGAETQYF.

This clonotype has more than one count but fewer than ten. The chain is built from TRBV9 and TRBJ2-7, with TRBD1 matching over 8 bases. The CDR3 totals 14 residues. The germline V gene has CDR1 SGDLS and CDR2 YYNGEE. V lost 5 bases, J lost 3 bases, and 7 bases stayed unmatched. CDR3 bases: TGTGCCAGCAGGCGACAGGGGCAGTTCTACGAGCAGTACTTC. Translation gives CASRRQGQFYEQYF.

The genes are TRBV12-3 or TRBV12-4 and TRBJ1-6, with D unresolved. The CDR3 is 17 residues long. The V end lost 4 bases, the J end lost 7 bases, and 20 bases lay between the germline ends. The CDR3 region has the DNA TGTGCCAGCAGTTACGACCGGAGCCTTAGGAGGAATTCACCCCTCCACTTT. It encodes CASSYDRSLRRNSPLHF.

The chain employs TRBV21-1 and TRBJ1-5. TRBV21-1 is a pseudogene segment. CDR3 length: 13 amino acids. CDR3 coding DNA: TGTGCCACCACCGGGCCCCGTAATCAGCCCCAGCATTTT. It is translated as CATTGPRNQPQHF.

This clonotype has at least ten counts. The CDR3 is CASSLPSSGGQDTQYF. The CDR3 DNA reads TGCGCCAGCAGCTTGCCCTCTAGCGGGGGGCAGGATACGCAGTATTTT. This rearrangement joins TRBV5-1 to TRBJ2-3; TRBD2 matches at 11 bases. Germline loops: CDR1 SGHRS, CDR2 YFSETQ. The CDR3 length is 16 residues. Trimming cost V 1 base and J 6 bases; bases outside gene matches: 7.

This clonotype was counted ten times or more. The chain is built from TRBV7-3 and TRBJ2-2, with no clear D. The V end lost 10 bases, the J end lost 1 base, and 10 bases lay between the germline ends. Germline V lookup: CDR1 SGHTA, CDR2 FQGTGA. CDR3 length: 13 residues. CDR3 in amino acids: CAIQDLNTGELFF. For the CDR3, the DNA is TGTGCCATTCAAGACTTGAACACCGGGGAGCTGTTTTTT.

This clonotype was seen repeatedly, ten times or more. V gene TRBV4-3 combines with J gene TRBJ2-7; no clear D gene. CDR1 is LGHNA, CDR2 YSLEER, per germline. V gave up 1 base and J gave up 0 bases, with 7 bases separating them. This CDR3 comprises 14 residues. CDR3 DNA: TGCGCCAGCAGCCAAGCCTATGGCTCCTACGAGCAGTACGTC. Translated: CASSQAYGSYEQYV.

This clonotype was seen many times. This chain links TRBV5-1 with TRBJ2-7; 9 bases are shared with TRBD1. J lost 4 bases, V lost 4 bases, and 9 bases had no gene match. There are 15 residues in the CDR3. The germline V gene encodes CDR1 SGHRS and CDR2 YFSETQ. The CDR3 reads CASSIKGQGQYEQYF. In DNA form, the CDR3 reads TGCGCCAGCAGCATCAAGGGACAGGGTCAGTACGAGCAGTACTTC.

This clonotype was recorded a few times. The V gene is TRBV5-1, the J gene TRBJ1-2; D ambiguous. The CDR3 loop spans 14 amino acids. Germline loops: CDR1 SGHRS, CDR2 YFSETQ. Trimming pared 0 bases from V and 4 bases from J, leaving 10 bases between. The CDR3 loop reads CASSLDPGSYGYTF. The CDR3, as DNA: TGCGCCAGCAGCTTGGATCCGGGATCCTATGGCTACACCTTC.

This clonotype came up a few times. The rearrangement joins TRBV3-1 to TRBJ2-1; D is ambiguous. The V gene's germline CDR1 is LGHDT and CDR2 YNNKEL (reference sequence). The CDR3 has 12 amino acids. The germline V and J ends were trimmed by 1 base and 12 bases, with 10 bases remaining between them. The CDR3 DNA is TGTGCCAGCAGCCAAGTGGGGTTTTCGCAGTTCTTC. Encoded protein: CASSQVGFSQFF.

There are a few counts of this clonotype. The rearrangement uses TRBV20-1 and TRBJ2-4, with a possible D match to TRBD1 (5 bases). CDR1 is DFQATT, CDR2 SNEGSKA, per germline (reference sequence). The ends were cut back, 5 bases at V and 8 bases at J, with 16 bases in the middle. The CDR3 sequence is 13 residues long. This chain's CDR3 is CSAPRQGADIQYF. The CDR3, as DNA: TGCAGTGCTCCAAGGCAAGGGGCGGACATTCAGTACTTC.